This T cell receptor beta chain derives from a study of blood T cell repertoires in COVID-19. This CDR3 spans 17 amino acids. Germline lookup yields CDR1 MNHEY and CDR2 SMNVEV (reference sequence). With V trimmed by 0 bases and J by 4 bases, 10 bases remained unmatched. Profiled with immunoSEQ multiplex PCR; TCRdb holds only in-frame clones, not every one. Altogether 300,000 to 450,000 clones are present, about four fifths being singletons, with the ten largest covering 0.85% to 1.2%. Sequencing was done on a sample of peripheral blood. The rearrangement uses TRBV27 and TRBJ1-2; TRBD1 aligns across 8 bases. The TCR originated in a human donor with acute or convalescent COVID-19. The donor label of this sample is uncertain. CDR3 sequence (DNA): TGTGCCAGCAGTTTATCCGGACAGGGAGGAATAGGCTATGGCTACACCTTC. Translated, it gives CASSLSGQGGIGYGYTF.